This T cell receptor (beta chain) comes out of a study of early T cells in non-severe SARS-CoV-2 infection. Unique molecular identifier tags were affixed to discrete cDNA molecules. TCRdb itself ran the 5' RACE reads through MiXCR, one entry per CDR3 protein. This sample has about 110,000 distinct CDR3 sequences; around an eighth occur once, and the top ten carry 2.5% to 4%. Study-level points and caveats: Anti-spike CD8 specificities were favored by VDJdb matching, whose results missed private and CD4 specificities.

Trimming pared 11 bases from V and 6 bases from J, leaving 8 bases between. This CDR3 spans 10 amino acids. Germline assignment: CDR1 SNHLY and CDR2 FYNNEI. Regarding this clonotype: The antigen remains unidentified.

The receptor was isolated from an adult who was a healthcare worker with PCR-confirmed SARS-CoV-2 infection or an uninfected control (not recorded which). Sequenced sample: whole blood. The chain has TRBV2 and TRBJ2-1; D is uncertain. The CDR3 sequence: CACSPNEQFF. CDR3 in DNA: TGTGCCTGTAGCCCCAATGAGCAGTTCTTC.